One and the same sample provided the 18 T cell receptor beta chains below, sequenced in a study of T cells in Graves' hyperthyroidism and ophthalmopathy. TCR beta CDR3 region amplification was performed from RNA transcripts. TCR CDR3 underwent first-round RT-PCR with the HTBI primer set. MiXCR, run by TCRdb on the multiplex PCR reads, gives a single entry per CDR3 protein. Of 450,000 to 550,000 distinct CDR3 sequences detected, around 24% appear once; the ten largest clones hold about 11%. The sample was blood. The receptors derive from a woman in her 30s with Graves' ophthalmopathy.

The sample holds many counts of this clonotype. CDR3 amino acids: CASSQGNNRGTEAFF. The CDR3 bases are TGTGCCAGCAGTCAAGGGAACAATAGGGGGACTGAAGCTTTCTTT. V and J are TRBV6-1 and TRBJ1-1; D might be TRBD1 (6 bases). V dropped 5 bases and J dropped 5 bases, with 18 bases sitting between them. Germline values: CDR1 MNHNS, CDR2 SASEGT. The CDR3 has 15 residues.

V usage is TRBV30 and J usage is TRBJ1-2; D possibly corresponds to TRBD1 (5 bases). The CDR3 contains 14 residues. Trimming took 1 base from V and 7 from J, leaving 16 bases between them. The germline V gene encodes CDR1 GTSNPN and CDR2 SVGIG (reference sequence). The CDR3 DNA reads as TGTGCCTGGAGTGCCGGTTGGGACTCAAGTGGCTACACCTTC. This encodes CAWSAGWDSSGYTF. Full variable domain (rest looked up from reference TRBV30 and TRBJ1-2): SQTIHQWPATLVQPVGSPLSLECTVEGTSNPNLYWYRQAAGRGLQLLFYSVGIGQISSEVPQNLSASRPQDRQFILSSKKLLLSDSGFYLCAWSAGWDSSGYTFGSGTRLTVV.

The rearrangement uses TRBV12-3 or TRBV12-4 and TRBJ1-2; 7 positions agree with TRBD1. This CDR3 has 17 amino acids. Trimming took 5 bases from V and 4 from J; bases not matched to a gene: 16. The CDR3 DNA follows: TGTGCCAGCAGTGAACAGGGTAGGGGGCCGCTTCGCTATGGCTACACCTTC. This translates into CASSEQGRGPLRYGYTF.

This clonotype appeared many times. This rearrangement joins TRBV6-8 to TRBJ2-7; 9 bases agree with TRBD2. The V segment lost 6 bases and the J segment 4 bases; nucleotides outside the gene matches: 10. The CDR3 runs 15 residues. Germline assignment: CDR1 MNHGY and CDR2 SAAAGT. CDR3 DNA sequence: TGTGCCAGCAGGTTATGCGGACTAGCGATTTACGAGCAGTACTTC. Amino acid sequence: CASRLCGLAIYEQYF.

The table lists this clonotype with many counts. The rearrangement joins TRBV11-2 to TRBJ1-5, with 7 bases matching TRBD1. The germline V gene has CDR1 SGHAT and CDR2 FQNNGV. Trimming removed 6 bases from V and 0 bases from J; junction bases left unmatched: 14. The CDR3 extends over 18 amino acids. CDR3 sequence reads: CASRLIRDREYSNQPQHF. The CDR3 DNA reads TGTGCCAGCAGATTAATCCGGGACAGAGAATATAGCAATCAGCCCCAGCATTTT.

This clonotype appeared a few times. Here the CDR3 DNA reads TGTGCCAGCAAACCAGGGGATTTAGAGGACACTGAAGCTTTCTTT. Protein product: CASKPGDLEDTEAFF. V is TRBV6-7 and J is TRBJ1-1; a possible D gene is TRBD1 (6 bases). TRBV6-7 is placed among ORFs of uncertain function. Trimming removed 7 bases from V and 3 bases from J, with 18 bases in between. This CDR3 has 15 residues.

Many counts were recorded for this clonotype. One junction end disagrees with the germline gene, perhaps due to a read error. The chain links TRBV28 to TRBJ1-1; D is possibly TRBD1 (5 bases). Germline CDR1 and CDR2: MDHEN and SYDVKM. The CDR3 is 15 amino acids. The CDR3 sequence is CATSLVGAGNTEAFF. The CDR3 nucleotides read TGTGCCACCAGTTTAGTTGGGGCCGGGAACACTGAAGCTTTCTTT. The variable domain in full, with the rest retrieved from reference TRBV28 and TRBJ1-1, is DVKVTQSSRYLVKRTGEKVFLECVQDMDHENMFWYRQDPGLGLRLIYFSYDVKMKEKGDIPEGYSVSREKKERFSLILESASTNQTSMYLCATSLVGAGNTEAFFGQGTRLTVV.

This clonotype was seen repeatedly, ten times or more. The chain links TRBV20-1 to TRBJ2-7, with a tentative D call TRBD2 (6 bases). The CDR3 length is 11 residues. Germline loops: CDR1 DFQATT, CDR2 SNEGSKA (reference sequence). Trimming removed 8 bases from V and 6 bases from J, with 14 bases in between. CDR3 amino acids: CSQGGVGEQYF. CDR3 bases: TGCAGTCAAGGCGGGGTCGGCGAGCAGTACTTC.

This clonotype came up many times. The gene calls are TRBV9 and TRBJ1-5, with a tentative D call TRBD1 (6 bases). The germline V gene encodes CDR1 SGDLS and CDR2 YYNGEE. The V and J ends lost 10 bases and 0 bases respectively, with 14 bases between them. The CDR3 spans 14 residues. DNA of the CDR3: TGTGCCTCGGGGGGCTCGTATAGCAATCAGCCCCAGCATTTT. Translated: CASGGSYSNQPQHF.

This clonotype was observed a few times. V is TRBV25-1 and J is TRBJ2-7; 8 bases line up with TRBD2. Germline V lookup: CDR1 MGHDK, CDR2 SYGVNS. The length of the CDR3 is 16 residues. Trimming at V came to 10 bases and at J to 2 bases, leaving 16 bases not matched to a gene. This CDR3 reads CAIGMWGGSGAYEQYF. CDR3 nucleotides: TGTGCCATCGGGATGTGGGGTGGTAGCGGGGCCTACGAGCAGTACTTC.

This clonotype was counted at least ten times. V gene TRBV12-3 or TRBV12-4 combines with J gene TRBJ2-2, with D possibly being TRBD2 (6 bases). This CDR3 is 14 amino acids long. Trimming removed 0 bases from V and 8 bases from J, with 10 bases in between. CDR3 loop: CASSLAVGGGELFF. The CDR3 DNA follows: TGTGCCAGCAGTTTAGCGGTCGGGGGAGGGGAGCTGTTTTTT.

The CDR3: CSVVSLTSYEQYF. The DNA of the CDR3 is TGCAGCGTTGTGTCCCTTACCTCCTACGAGCAGTACTTC. The gene calls are TRBV29-1 and TRBJ2-7; D call uncertain. CDR3 length: 13 amino acids. Trimming left V 4 bases short and J 0 bases short, with 10 bases between. Germline CDR1 SQVTM, CDR2 ANQGSEA.

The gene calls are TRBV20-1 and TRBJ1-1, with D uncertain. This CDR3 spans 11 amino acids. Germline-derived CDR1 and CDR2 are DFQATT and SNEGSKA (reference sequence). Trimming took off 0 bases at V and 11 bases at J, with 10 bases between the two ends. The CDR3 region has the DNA TGCAGTGCTAGAGATGAAGTTTTGGCTTTCTTT. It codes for CSARDEVLAFF.

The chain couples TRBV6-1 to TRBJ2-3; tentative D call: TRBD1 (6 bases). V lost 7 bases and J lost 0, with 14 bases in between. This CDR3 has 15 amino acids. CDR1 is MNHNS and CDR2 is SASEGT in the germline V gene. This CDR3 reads CASTQQGTSTDTQYF. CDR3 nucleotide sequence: TGTGCCAGCACCCAACAGGGTACTAGCACAGATACGCAGTATTTT.

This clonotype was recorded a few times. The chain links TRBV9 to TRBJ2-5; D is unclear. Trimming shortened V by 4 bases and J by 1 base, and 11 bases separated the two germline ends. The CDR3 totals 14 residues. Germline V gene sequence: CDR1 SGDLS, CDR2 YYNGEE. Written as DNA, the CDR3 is TGTGCCAGCAGCCAAGACGGAACCCAAGAGACCCAGTACTTC. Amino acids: CASSQDGTQETQYF.

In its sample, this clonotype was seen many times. CDR3 bases: TGTGCCAGCTCCAGCGGGGCAGGCGACAATCAGCCCCAGCATTTT. Amino acid sequence: CASSSGAGDNQPQHF. The chain is built from TRBV7-2 and TRBJ1-5; TRBD1 might be the D (5 bases). CDR3 length equals 15 residues. Trimming took off 8 bases at V and 3 bases at J, with 17 bases between the two ends. Germline V CDR1 and CDR2: SGHTA, FQGNSA.

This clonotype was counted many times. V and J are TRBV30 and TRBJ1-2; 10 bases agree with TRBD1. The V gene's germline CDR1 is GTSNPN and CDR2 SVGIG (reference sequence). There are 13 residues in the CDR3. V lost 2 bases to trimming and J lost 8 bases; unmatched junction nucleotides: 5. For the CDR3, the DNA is TGTGCCTGGAGTCAGGACAGGGGGTACGGCTACACCTTC. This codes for CAWSQDRGYGYTF.

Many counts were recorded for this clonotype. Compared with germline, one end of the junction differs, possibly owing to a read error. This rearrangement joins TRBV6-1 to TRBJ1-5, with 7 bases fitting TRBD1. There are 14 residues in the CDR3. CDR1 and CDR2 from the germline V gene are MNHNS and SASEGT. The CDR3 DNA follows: TGTGCCAGCAGAAAGGGGGCAGGCAATCAGCCCCGGCATTTT. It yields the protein CASRKGAGNQPRHF.